This T cell receptor (beta chain) was found in a study of cytomegalovirus exposure and HLA in healthy donors. Study-level findings and limits: Later work found most CMV-associated TCR beta chains apparently HLA-restricted. The authors enumerated over 150 TCR beta chains as linked to cytomegalovirus. Association with HLA alleles at 0.05 false discovery rate was found for roughly 17,000 TCR beta sequences in a later analysis. Sequence variants that were highly shared formed a cluster that was likely a sequencing artifact.

About this clone: Its antigen is as yet unknown.

13 Jbeta primers and 60 Vbeta primers were used for the PCR. This table comes from immunoSEQ multiplex PCR, and its TCRdb copy is limited to in-frame clones, with some not included. The sample contains about 71,000 clones, approximately 70% of which appear only once. This CDR3 is built from 14 residues. J lost 7 bases, V lost 7 bases, and 10 bases had no gene match. CDR1 is MNHEY and CDR2 is SMNVEV in the germline V gene (reference sequence). Sample: PBMCs. The source of this sequence is a woman between 45 and 60 years old in good health and CMV-seropositive. The chain is built from TRBV27 and TRBJ1-2, with 9 bases fitting TRBD1. The DNA of the CDR3 is TGTGCCAGCAACCCGAACAGGGGGCAAGCTGGCTACACCTTC. Its protein is CASNPNRGQAGYTF.